Included here is one T cell receptor beta chain sequence, with context. This clone was seen a few times. Its antigen specificity is not known. Base qualities are not at hand, and no much larger clone is one base apart. This record comes from a study of cytomegalovirus exposure and HLA in healthy donors (dated by TCRdb to the late 2010s). Concerning the study at large: An earlier analysis of approximately 640 of the donors reported roughly 270 Gb of sequence data and 117 million unique TCR beta sequences from about 200 million T cells. An early release covering about 600 HLA-typed donors comprised about 300 gigabases of sequencing data and some 79 million unique TCR sequences. Of the roughly 420 genotyped donors, less than 90% were placed in the genetic ancestry cluster associated with self-reported Caucasian donors. The study aimed to test whether signatures of past pathogen exposure could be identified by cataloging public T cell receptors. The study profiled the T cell repertoires of under 850 subjects by immunosequencing and related them to cytomegalovirus serostatus. Besides the first cohort of around 670 subjects, a separate validation cohort made up of 120 different subjects was used. To predict cytomegalovirus infection status, the study brought together high-throughput TCR immunosequencing, statistical association of individual TCRs with disease status, and machine learning. To study patterns of TCR occurrence, a later analysis re-analyzed previously published TCR beta repertoires from several hundred donors and added high-resolution HLA genotyping. In the later analysis, no new phenotypic data were used to find candidate immune exposures; instead, reliance was placed on TCR beta sequences and their occurrence across donors. In an earlier analysis of around 540 of the donors, high-throughput TCR beta sequencing was used to judge whether each TCR beta V gene segment behaved as functional or pseudogenic. Donor age, sex, ethnicity and CMV serostatus were compiled together with the repertoire data. A later genetic analysis used genome-wide SNP genotypes for about 65% of the roughly 670 donors, treating that subset as a discovery cohort. Every repertoire in the discovery cohort had been generated on one and the same sequencing platform. HLA typing covered class I and class II loci at four-digit resolution. Typing coverage differed by locus: A, B, C, DRB1 and DQB1 were typed in roughly 629-630 donors, DQA1 in approximately 520, DPA1 in around 610, and DPB1 in around 440. Because of strong linkage in the cohort, roughly five DR-DQ haplotypes were treated as single units for association and clustering. On average, approximately 250,000 unique TCR beta nucleotide sequences were sequenced per donor among a few hundred genotyped donors of the cohort, with roughly 18% of those sequences being non-productive. Overall results and qualifications from the work: In a later analysis, several top co-occurrence clusters were reported to appear linked to parvovirus B19, influenza, CMV and Epstein-Barr virus. When HLA alleles, especially DR and DQ, strongly co-occurred, TCR associations were difficult to assign to individual alleles. Linkage disequilibrium might explain the correlated functional status among segregating V segments, but an unknown experimental factor could not be excluded. Compared with equally common non-associated chains, HLA-associated TCR beta chains in a later analysis were more clonally expanded and had lower generation probabilities. An association between a missense DCLRE1C variant and V-gene and J-gene trimming of TCR beta chains was found in a later genetic analysis and replicated in an independent cohort. A later analysis found that TCR association rates varied across HLA loci, with DRB1 alleles showing the most associated TCRs and HLA-C alleles the fewest. According to the authors, the approach could potentially be generalized to other disease states and immunological phenotypes. A later analysis associated about 17,000 TCR beta sequences with specific HLA alleles at a false discovery rate of 0.05. Because HLA typing was unavailable for some donors at each locus, only the typed subset was used in association tests. A further reported finding was that TCR beta sequences accurately predicted the HLA-A and HLA-B alleles for most subjects in the first cohort. The only immune exposure information available for the cohort was CMV serostatus. In a later genetic analysis, fewer N-insertions in productive TCRs were reported among donors in an Asian-associated ancestry cluster than the 666-donor mean. The study gave a list of about 160 TCR beta chains associated with cytomegalovirus. The cohort was sequenced for TCR beta chains only, and without alpha or paired-chain data the features that could be detected were limited. Three of the identified cytomegalovirus-associated TCR beta chains were confirmed in vitro to be specific for cytomegalovirus antigens. The earlier analysis of nearly 600 of the donors excluded over 15 rarely observed V segments, including chromosome 9 orphons, because counts were too low. The sequencing pipeline was judged likely to have produced a cluster of highly shared sequence variants as a technical artifact. Some IMGT-functional V segments, including TRBV6-2 and TRBV6-3, could not be distinguished by the 87-base-pair reads and were therefore excluded. An earlier analysis of approximately 500 of the donors showed that most TCR beta V segments appeared in productive rearrangements either about 90% or about 30% of the time, which broadly matched IMGT annotations. Sequencing depth was assumed to be roughly uniform across donors in the presence/absence analyses, though that assumption may not hold. In a later analysis, most CMV-associated TCR beta chains were found to appear HLA-restricted, with HLA associations seemingly driven largely by CMV exposure. While some public TCRs were present in many individuals, most TCR sequences turned up only very rarely across donors. Cytomegalovirus status was reported to be diagnosed by the classifier with high specificity and sensitivity in both the original and validation cohorts.

Libraries were made using the immunoSEQ multiplex PCR assay. The multiplex PCR relied on a mix of 60 forward primers for TCR Vbeta segments and 13 reverse primers for TCR Jbeta segments. A multiplex PCR assay on genomic DNA amplified the CDR3 region of rearranged TCR beta genes. The Illumina HiSeq System was used to sequence the amplified TCR beta libraries as 87-base-pair reads. Turning to the authors' computational methods: Across the 670 or so repertoires, a later analysis counted tens of millions of unique TCR beta chains, about 10 million of which were shared by at least two donors. A nearest-neighbor algorithm error-corrected the raw reads and collapsed the reads into unique sequences, merging closely related sequences to remove PCR and sequencing errors. CDR3 sequences were aligned to IMGT reference sequences to assign V, D and J gene segments. Each retained sequence needed at least a six-nucleotide match to both a V gene segment and a J gene segment. Rearrangements were classified as productive when the CDR3 lacked stop codons and remained in frame with V and J, and all other rearrangements were classified as non-productive. Following IMGT convention, CDR3 was defined as the stretch from the second conserved V-encoded cysteine to the conserved J-encoded phenylalanine. The earlier analysis of about 640 of the donors excluded any sequence lacking an unambiguous match to a single V gene segment. An earlier analysis of around 600 of the donors classified V segments as functional when productive rearrangements were above 56.7% and as segregating when the standard deviation between donors was above 5%. A statistical classification framework was built to diagnose cytomegalovirus status from the catalog of TCR beta chain sequences. A later analysis assigned V and J genes by comparing TCR nucleotide sequences with IMGT/GENE-DB human TR gene sequences. Using the TCRdist pipeline, a later analysis assigned CDR3 sequences along with most-parsimonious VDJ recombination scenarios. A later analysis defined each TCR beta chain by its CDR3 amino acid sequence plus V-gene family, and excluded reads lacking a unique V-gene family. In a later analysis, around 650 highly shared, low-generation-probability nucleotide sequences were removed to address suspected cross-contamination and a sequencing artifact. For each public chain, a later analysis derived a clonal expansion index from normalized ranks of inferred template counts within each repertoire. A later analysis computed generation probabilities with a VDJ recombination model fitted to out-of-frame rearrangements, and checked the results against IGoR. In a later analysis, TCR-TCR, TCR-HLA and TCR-CMV co-occurrence was scored with hypergeometric tests, and a repertoire-size bias correction was applied to TCR pairs. To estimate false discovery rates, a later analysis permuted the HLA or CMV assignments 20 times. A later analysis grouped co-occurring TCRs with DBSCAN, adding TCRdist sequence similarity when clustering within HLA-allele-positive subsets. For co-occurrence clustering, repertoires with fewer than 30,000 or more than 120,000 public chains were excluded, along with five repertoires with anomalous nucleotide sharing. The table was pulled from immuneACCESS by TCRdb, which kept in-frame rearrangements only. Such tables lose some clones; where checked, under half of the loss comes from unresolved V genes, and the rest has no known cause. V and J calls and clone size are as listed in that table; D and trimming were resolved from the DNA. The sample data list about 130,000 clones, and over 75% of these were observed just once. The ten largest clones take up 0.95% to 1.5% of the sample.

The V and J ends are trimmed by 3 bases and 1 base, leaving 9 bases between them. Including the terminal cysteine and phenylalanine, the CDR3 comprises 15 residues. This entry keeps only the CDR3 DNA: 45 bases, framed from base 1. Looking up the germline V gene (reference sequence) yields CDR1 LNHDA and CDR2 SQIVND. In total, around 600 healthy bone marrow donors made up the cohort. At the time of sampling, all cohort members were nominally healthy, though unrecorded immune exposures were likely present. The donor tested CMV seronegative and was one of the 352 seronegative cohort members. A peripheral blood sample was collected from each donor, and TCR beta sequencing was performed on peripheral blood mononuclear cells. Genomic DNA was extracted from the blood cell samples with the Qiagen DNeasy Blood Extraction Kit.

The material sequenced was PBMCs. The TCR originated in a man aged 50 to 60 in good health and CMV-seronegative. The chain uses TRBV19 and TRBJ1-4, and possibly TRBD1, on 5 matching bases. The CDR3 protein: CASSMMGGTNEKLFF. The bases read TGTGCCAGTAGTATGATGGGGGGAACTAATGAAAAACTGTTTTTT.